The sequence of this TCR beta chain was determined in a study of identical twins (dated by TCRdb to the mid-2010s). Regarding the study in general: To test whether fetal clonotypes persist, this study deep-sequenced TCR alpha and beta repertoires from monozygotic twins, from unrelated adults of various ages, and from cord blood. To rule out contamination, the twin experiments were replicated at different times with different library preparation protocols. Overall study results and their limits: Invariant T cells such as MAIT and iNKT could partly confound zero-insertion analyses, though diverse VJ usage argued against this for most clonotypes. Compared with coincidental sharing between unrelated individuals, an excess of low generation-probability sequences was observed among out-of-frame TCR alpha sequences shared between twins. In monozygotic twins, out-of-frame TCR alpha sharing was systematically underestimated by recombination models, although the models agreed with sharing between unrelated individuals. Excess twin sharing in beta out-of-frame sequences was weaker because fewer shared sequences lowered the signal-to-noise ratio. Because the same donors could not be followed over many years, conclusions were based on cross-sectional statistical analysis. Fewer insertions were carried by abundant cord blood beta clonotypes; a weaker similar trend was observed in young adult naive repertoires, while no such trend was observed in memory repertoires.

Reading from cysteine to phenylalanine, the CDR3 counts 15 amino acids. Only the CDR3 portion is preserved as DNA: 45 bases, with reading frame beginning at the first base. At the junction V is shortened by 6 bases and J by 2 bases, with 16 bases in between. The germline V gene supplies CDR1 SGHAT and CDR2 FQNNGV. Every donor was a healthy Caucasian. Three pairs of female monozygotic twins, all aged about 18 to 30 years, were included in the twin cohort. The RNA used for TCR libraries was isolated from peripheral blood mononuclear cells. The protocol used for the library was 5' RACE. Sequencing was carried out with an Illumina HiSeq 2000. Template switching added a universal primer binding site, and the final cDNA carried a unique molecular identifier that allowed TCR cDNA molecules to be counted accurately. First-strand cDNA for TCR alpha and beta chains was synthesized from specific primers in the conserved constant-segment region. Each cDNA library was double barcoded, with a SMART-Mk sample barcode plus Illumina barcodes, to control for contamination. TruSeq adapter sequences along with Illumina sample barcodes were introduced in two successive PCR steps. TCR alpha and beta cDNA libraries were sequenced on the Illumina HiSeq platform with custom primers. The original methods were these. MiGEC was used to process raw reads and extract unique molecular identifiers, and MiXCR was used to find CDR3 positions. For each individual, recombination models were inferred using an EM algorithm with the repgenHMM and IGoR tools. The tcR package in R was used for shared clonotype analysis, with sharing normalized by the product of cloneset sizes. To study raw recombination free of thymic and clonal selection effects, out-of-frame nonproductive sequences were analyzed. Through fastp at Q25 and MiXCR, TCRdb rebuilt clones from the public reads, retaining in-frame beta chains. Rows merge per CDR3 protein into single entries with the most common DNA and genes. TCRdb's processing, not the authors', yielded these V and J calls. For this sample the table gives 550,000 to 700,000 distinct CDR3 sequences, of which 9.6% were detected only once. Around 3.1% of the sample comes from the top ten.

Details on this clonotype: What this receptor recognizes is not known. No base qualities exist here, and no much larger clone lies one base off it.

This sample was also put to use in a study of yellow fever vaccine responses in identical twins. Per that second paper: According to the authors, the vaccine-induced T cell response in identical twins seemed to be partly convergent and partly specific to each individual. In the study, vaccine-responding T cell clones were precisely tracked in identical twins.

Input material: PBMCs. The sequence came from a woman between 18 and 29 years old in good health. The chain is encoded by TRBV11-2 joined to TRBJ1-1, with a weak D call of TRBD1 (6 bases match). The CDR3 region reads CASRDYRVLNTEAFF. In nucleotides, the sequence is TGTGCCAGCAGAGATTACAGGGTACTTAACACTGAAGCTTTCTTT.